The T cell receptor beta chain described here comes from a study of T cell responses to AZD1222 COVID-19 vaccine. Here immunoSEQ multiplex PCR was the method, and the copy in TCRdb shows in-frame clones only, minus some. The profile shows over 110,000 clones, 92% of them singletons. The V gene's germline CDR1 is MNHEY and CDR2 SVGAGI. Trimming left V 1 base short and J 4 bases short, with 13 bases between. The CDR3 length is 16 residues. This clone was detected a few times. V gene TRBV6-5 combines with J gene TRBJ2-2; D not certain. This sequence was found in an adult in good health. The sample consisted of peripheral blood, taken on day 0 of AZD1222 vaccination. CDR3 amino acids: CASSYLSGRSTGELFF. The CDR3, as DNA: TGTGCCAGCAGTTACTTGTCAGGACGGAGCACCGGGGAGCTGTTTTTT.